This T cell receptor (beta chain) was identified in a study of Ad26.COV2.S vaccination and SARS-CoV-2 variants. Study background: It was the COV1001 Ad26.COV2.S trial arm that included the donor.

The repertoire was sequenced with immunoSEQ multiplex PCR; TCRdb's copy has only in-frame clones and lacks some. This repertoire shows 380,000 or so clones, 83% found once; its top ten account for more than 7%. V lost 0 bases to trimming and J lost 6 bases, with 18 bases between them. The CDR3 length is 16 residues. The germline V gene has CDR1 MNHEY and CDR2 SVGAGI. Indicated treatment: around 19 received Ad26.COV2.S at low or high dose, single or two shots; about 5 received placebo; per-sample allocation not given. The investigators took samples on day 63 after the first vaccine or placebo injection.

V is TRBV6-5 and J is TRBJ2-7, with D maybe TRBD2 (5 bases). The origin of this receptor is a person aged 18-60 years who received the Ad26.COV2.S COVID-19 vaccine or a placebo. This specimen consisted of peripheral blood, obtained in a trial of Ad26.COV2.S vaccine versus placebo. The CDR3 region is CASSYSGGSTFREQYF. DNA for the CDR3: TGTGCCAGCAGTTACTCTGGAGGCAGTACCTTCCGCGAGCAGTACTTC.